Each of the 6 T cell receptor beta chains below was sequenced from the same sample in a study of naive and memory T cell subsets. General observations from the study: Especially in CD8 cells, naive repertoires contained a few larger clonotypes, possibly CD45RA-re-expressing memory cells.

For these TCRs, the target antigens are not known. Two oligonucleotides, mixed equimolar, formed the beta constant-region primer covering TRBC1 and TRBC2. The ligated cDNA underwent four PCR rounds using SP2 and nested alpha and beta constant-region primers. One entry per CDR3 protein, called by TCRdb with MiXCR from the UMI-ligation and nested PCR reads. The sample has 99,000 or so distinct CDR3 sequences; about 14% are singletons. The sample was naive CD8+ T cells from blood. Receptor source: a human donor in good health.

J is TRBJ2-3 and V is TRBV9, with a tentative D call TRBD2 (5 bases). This CDR3 region has 16 residues. Trimming left V 4 bases short and J 3 bases short, with 18 bases between. In germline, CDR1 is SGDLS, CDR2 YYNGEE. The CDR3 is CASSLEGSGVTDTQYF. The CDR3 nucleotides are TGTGCCAGCAGCTTGGAAGGGAGTGGGGTTACAGATACGCAGTATTTT.

This clonotype has more than one count but fewer than ten. This sequence joins TRBV23-1 and TRBJ2-7; D call uncertain. TRBV23-1 is an ORF, with its function uncertain. CDR3 length equals 17 residues. V dropped 2 bases and J dropped 1 base, with 18 bases sitting between them. The CDR3 DNA sequence: TGCGCCAGCAGTCAACCCAAGCCCGACACCCATTCCTACGAGCAGTACTTC. It specifies CASSQPKPDTHSYEQYF.

This clonotype was found many times. The J gene is TRBJ2-5, the V gene TRBV18; weak D call: TRBD1 (5 bases). CDR1 is KGHSH, CDR2 LQKENI, per germline. The CDR3 spans 17 residues. With 2 bases removed from V and 3 bases from J, the gap between germline ends came to 19 bases. CDR3 region: CASSPGQTQRMEETQYF. For the CDR3, the DNA is TGTGCCAGCTCACCAGGACAAACCCAGCGCATGGAAGAGACCCAGTACTTC.

The genes are TRBV11-3 and TRBJ2-3; D perhaps matches TRBD1 (7 bases). The germline gives CDR1 SGHNT, CDR2 YENEEA. V dropped 5 bases and J dropped 2 bases, with 23 bases sitting between them. The CDR3 is made up of 18 amino acids. The CDR3: CASSGGTETTLSTDTQYF. In DNA, the CDR3 is TGTGCCAGCAGCGGAGGGACAGAGACAACCCTTTCCACAGATACGCAGTATTTT.

At least ten counts were recorded for this clonotype. This chain joins TRBV5-5 and TRBJ1-1, with D possibly being TRBD1 (5 bases). V was pared by 2 bases and J by 4 bases, with 15 bases between. CDR3 length equals 15 residues. CDR1 and CDR2 from the germline V gene are SGHKS and YYEKEE (reference sequence). CDR3 DNA: TGTGCCAGCAGCTTTTTCTGGCCGGGGGGCACTGAAGCTTTCTTT. It specifies CASSFFWPGGTEAFF. Complete variable domain (other parts from reference TRBV5-5 and TRBJ1-1): DAGVTQSPTHLIKTRGQQVTLRCSPISGHKSVSWYQQVLGQGPQFIFQYYEKEERGRGNFPDRFSARQFPNYSSELNVNALLLGDSALYLCASSFFWPGGTEAFFGQGTRLTVV.

In this sample, this clonotype turned up many times. The chain is built from TRBV11-2 and TRBJ1-4, with TRBD1 as a possible D gene (6 bases). V was pared by 6 bases and J by 3 bases, with 11 bases between. The length of the CDR3 is 14 residues. Germline loops: CDR1 SGHAT, CDR2 FQNNGV. CDR3 nucleotide sequence: TGTGCCAGCAGATCAGGGGAGGCTAATGAAAAACTGTTTTTT. It codes for CASRSGEANEKLFF.